A selection of T cell receptor beta chains follows, all from one sample in a study of T-cell memory formation after mild COVID-19. TCRdb reanalysed the 5' RACE reads using MiXCR and keeps one entry per CDR3 protein. The sample lists hundreds of thousands of distinct CDR3 sequences, roughly 17% seen once, with roughly 7.7% in the top ten. The source material was PBMCs or a T cell subset sorted from them (not recorded which). Receptor source: an adult woman who had mild COVID-19 (a few samples of this study predate the infection). Cell type and time point are not known. CDR3s leave out the opening cysteine and the closing phenylalanine or tryptophan. D genes are given only for firm matches.

TRBD1,TRBV7-6,ASSRDRVEQF
TRBD1,TRBV30,AWSIPTGVHTDTQY
NA,TRBV21-1,ASGNSSNQPQH
NA,TRBV3-1,ASSQVGRENEKLF
NA,TRBV2,ASRAAAGELF
NA,TRBV19,ASSYRVDTEAF
TRBD1,TRBV10-3,AIGTGGTEAF
TRBD2,TRBV7-2,ASSFVAGPTGELF
TRBD2,TRBV7-9,ASSFSGTFEETQY
NA,TRBV12-3/TRBV12-4,ASSSLGIQETQY
NA,TRBV7-2,ASSLRSYMGRSSGANVLT
TRBD2,TRBV7-2,ASSWTSGTNEQF
NA,TRBV5-1,ASSVQGGTGELF
NA,TRBV24-1,ATSDLGGNQPQH
TRBD1,TRBV12-3/TRBV12-4,ASSLAGQGARREQY
NA,TRBV7-3,ASSLRGTPDTEAF
NA,TRBV5-4,ASSLGEREQETQY
TRBD2,TRBV12-3/TRBV12-4,ASGHLAGDRNEQF
NA,TRBV6-2/TRBV6-3,ASSYTGLQETQY
NA,TRBV7-4,ASNLAYGYT
NA,TRBV6-1,ASSLGPYEKLF
NA,TRBV7-9,ASSRRGPLH
TRBD2,TRBV4-2,ASSQETDLAASYEQY
NA,TRBV7-8,ASSIWGTTNEKLF
NA,TRBV7-2,ASSLDSYTQY
NA,TRBV15,ATSRLGSTGELF
NA,TRBV6-2/TRBV6-3,ASSSSETHEQF
NA,TRBV7-3,ASSFEPQETQY
NA,TRBV21-1,ASSSTRGMNTEAF
NA,TRBV12-5,ASGLPSAYTEAF
TRBD2,TRBV18,ASSPPTSGGYEQY
NA,TRBV5-1,ASSLESDTYEQY
NA,TRBV29-1,SVEDLGGTGELF
TRBD1,TRBV5-1,ASGLVSTGDTGELF
TRBD2,TRBV2,ASSALAGANTGELF
TRBD1,TRBV20-1,SAPPGGSLLEAF
NA,TRBV6-1,ASSLDRFYEQY
TRBD1,TRBV11-2,ASSAGQGNSGANVLT
NA,TRBV7-9,ASSLSAGYGYT
NA,TRBV16,ASSQLGRLNEQF
NA,TRBV7-9,AFISSTEAF
TRBD1,TRBV5-1,ASSTGQGSNEQF
NA,TRBV5-1,ASSLGWAGGSPLH
NA,TRBV5-1,ASSSSRGWETQY
NA,TRBV15,ATSRDRFGNQPQH
NA,TRBV12-3/TRBV12-4,ASSLRFGNTGELF
NA,TRBV7-9,ASSKGLTYGYT
TRBD1,TRBV29-1,SVDWGQGAPGELF
TRBD2,TRBV27,ASSPGGFTGDTQY
NA,TRBV5-6,ASSLRSAGASYGYT
TRBD1,TRBV12-3/TRBV12-4,ASRFLVGTADTGELF
NA,TRBV4-1,ASSQEGQTD
TRBD2,TRBV3-1,ASSQGQRDFWGNEQF
NA,TRBV4-2,ASSQDVLQGPMNTEAF
NA,TRBV12-3/TRBV12-4,ASSTTGPSSYEQY
TRBD1,TRBV6-5,ASSTGTGGIIYEQY
NA,TRBV6-5,ASSPSGRVASGNTIY
NA,TRBV5-1,ASSAWGPQDSQETQY
NA,TRBV3-1,ASSQYTGSNTEAF
NA,TRBV11-3,ASSSRPDMDIQY